Shown below are 32 T cell receptor beta chains from a single sample sequenced in a study of T-cell reconstitution after alpha-beta-depleted transplantation in children listed by TCRdb under 2016. The library was obtained by PCR. The listed sequencing device is Illumina HiSeq 2500. TCR library preparation used molecular barcoding, with unique molecular identifiers applied to normalize quantification of the TCRbeta repertoire. TCRdb reworked the public reads: Q25 trimming with fastp, MiXCR clone assembly, productive beta chains retained. Entries that share a CDR3 protein sequence are merged under the most common genes and DNA. Counted in this sample were hundreds of thousands of distinct CDR3 sequences; roughly 10% of them appeared once. Together, the top ten hold about 4.3% of the sample. The material was PBMCs from the stem cell graft donor, obtained from the stem cell graft. The receptors come from a human donor who donated a stem cell graft to a child with acute myeloid leukemia.

The CDR3, as DNA: TGTGCCAGCAGTTTCCGGGGGGCTTCGGGCTACACCTTC. It codes for CASSFRGASGYTF. The genes are TRBV27 and TRBJ1-2; possible D gene TRBD1, 6 bases. V dropped 3 bases and J dropped 8 bases, with 13 bases sitting between them. CDR3 size: 13 residues. From germline, CDR1 is MNHEY and CDR2 SMNVEV (reference sequence).

This clonotype was seen at least ten times. The CDR3 nucleotides read TGCAGCGTTACTCAACTGGCCGGGGAGCTGTTTTTT. Its protein is CSVTQLAGELFF. This chain connects TRBV29-1 to TRBJ2-2; no clear D gene. This CDR3 spans 12 amino acids. The V end was cut by 5 bases, the J end by 6 bases, with 10 bases between. CDR1 and CDR2 (germline): SQVTM, ANQGSEA.

CDR3 coding DNA: TGTGCCAGCAGCCAAAGACTAGCGGGAGAAGAGACCCAGTACTTC. Its translation is CASSQRLAGEETQYF. The chain links TRBV3-1 to TRBJ2-5; TRBD2 aligns across 12 bases. The CDR3 is 15 residues long. V dropped 2 bases and J dropped 3; count of bases not matched to a gene: 1. Germline V lookup: CDR1 LGHDT, CDR2 YNNKEL (reference sequence).

This chain uses TRBV7-2 with TRBJ2-1; perhaps TRBD1 as D (5 bases). Looked up from germline, CDR1 is SGHTA and CDR2 is FQGNSA. The CDR3 has 17 amino acids. V lost 6 bases and J 2 bases, leaving 20 bases between the germline ends. The CDR3 loop is CASSRRGAGRPYNEQFF. The CDR3 DNA follows: TGTGCCAGCAGTCGACGAGGAGCAGGGCGTCCCTACAATGAGCAGTTCTTC.

The chain employs TRBV5-1 and TRBJ1-4; 7 bases align to TRBD1. CDR1 is SGHRS and CDR2 is YFSETQ in the germline V gene. The CDR3 runs to 14 residues. Trimming at V came to 4 bases and at J to 4 bases, leaving 4 bases not matched to a gene. The CDR3 here is CASSRGQFNEKLFF. The CDR3 DNA follows: TGCGCCAGCAGCAGGGGACAGTTTAATGAAAAACTGTTTTTT.

This clonotype was recorded a few times. V gene TRBV20-1 combines with J gene TRBJ2-1, with a weak D call TRBD2 (6 bases). The CDR3 covers 14 residues. Between the trimmed V and J ends, which lost 3 bases and 3 bases, there was a span of 12 bases. Per germline, CDR1 DFQATT and CDR2 SNEGSKA (reference sequence). The CDR3 DNA reads TGCAGTGCTAGGCGGGGCGGAGTCTACAATGAGCAGTTCTTC. This codes for CSARRGGVYNEQFF.

The chain recombines TRBV11-1 with TRBJ2-5, with a tentative D call TRBD1 (5 bases). This CDR3 contains 18 residues. V lost 4 bases, J lost 2 bases, and 23 bases lay in between. The germline gives CDR1 SGHAT, CDR2 FQDESV (reference sequence). The CDR3 sequence is CASSSDRPGATSQETQYF. Here the CDR3 DNA reads TGTGCCAGCAGCTCTGACCGTCCTGGGGCGACATCTCAAGAGACCCAGTACTTC. Drawing the rest from reference TRBV11-1 and TRBJ2-5, the complete variable domain is EAEVAQSPRYKITEKSQAVAFWCDPISGHATLYWYRQILGQGPELLVQFQDESVVDDSQLPKDRFSAERLKGVDSTLKIQPAELGDSAMYLCASSSDRPGATSQETQYFGPGTRLLVL.

The chain is built from TRBV15 and TRBJ2-1; 8 bases line up with TRBD2. The J segment lost 1 base and the V segment lost 1 base, leaving 6 bases of the junction unmatched. The CDR3 spans 17 residues. The germline CDR1 and CDR2 sequences are LNHNV and YYDKDF (reference sequence). CDR3 nucleotides: TGTGCCACCAGCAGAGTCGCCTTAGCGGGGTCCTACAATGAGCAGTTCTTC. This translates into CATSRVALAGSYNEQFF.

V usage is TRBV2 and J usage is TRBJ2-1; D call uncertain. The CDR3 loop spans 15 amino acids. V was shortened by 5 bases and J by 3 bases, with 14 bases between the two germline ends. Per germline, CDR1 SNHLY and CDR2 FYNNEI. CDR3 protein: CASSKNGGSYNEQFF. The CDR3 nucleotides read TGTGCCAGCAGTAAAAACGGCGGTAGCTACAATGAGCAGTTCTTC. The full variable domain, in which reference TRBV2 and TRBJ2-1 provide the parts outside the CDR3, is EPEVTQTPSHQVTQMGQEVILRCVPISNHLYFYWYRQILGQKVEFLVSFYNNEISEKSEIFDDQFSVERPDGSNFTLKIRSTKLEDSAMYFCASSKNGGSYNEQFFGPGTRLTVL.

The chain's CDR3 is CASSPTMGDSSYEQYF. The CDR3 region has the DNA TGTGCCAGCAGCCCTACCATGGGGGACAGCTCCTACGAGCAGTACTTC. The chain uses TRBV7-9 and TRBJ2-7, with 7 nucleotides matching TRBD1. The CDR3 is made up of 16 amino acids. The germline gives CDR1 SEHNR, CDR2 FQNEAQ (reference sequence). V lost 5 bases to trimming and J lost 0 bases; unmatched junction nucleotides: 10.

V is TRBV20-1 and J is TRBJ1-2; tentative D call: TRBD1 (5 bases). Germline V gene data show CDR1 as DFQATT and CDR2 as SNEGSKA (reference sequence). V shed 1 base and J shed 8 bases, with 14 bases lying between them. The length of the CDR3 is 13 residues. CDR3 nucleotide sequence: TGCAGTGCTAGAGGGGACCTCCTGGGGGGCTACACCTTC. Translation: CSARGDLLGGYTF.

This clonotype was detected ten times or more. The chain employs TRBV20-1 and TRBJ2-1, with 9 nucleotides matching TRBD2. Germline V gene data show CDR1 as DFQATT and CDR2 as SNEGSKA (reference sequence). This CDR3 has 15 residues. Unmatched junction bases numbered 6, after V lost 3 bases and J lost 3 bases. The CDR3 loop reads CSASRRSGSYNEQFF. In DNA, the CDR3 is TGCAGTGCTAGCCGGCGTAGCGGGAGCTACAATGAGCAGTTCTTC.

In this sample, this clonotype turned up a few times. The gene calls are TRBV5-1 and TRBJ2-5; D possibly corresponds to TRBD2 (5 bases). V shed 0 bases and J shed 5 bases, with 11 bases lying between them. Germline CDR1 reads SGHRS; CDR2 reads YFSETQ. The CDR3 is 14 amino acids. The CDR3 sequence: CASSLETSRETQYF. As DNA, the CDR3 is TGCGCCAGCAGCTTGGAAACTAGTCGCGAGACCCAGTACTTC. Using reference TRBV5-1 and TRBJ2-5 for the parts outside the CDR3, the full variable domain is KAGVTQTPRYLIKTRGQQVTLSCSPISGHRSVSWYQQTPGQGLQFLFEYFSETQRNKGNFPGRFSGRQFSNSRSEMNVSTLELGDSALYLCASSLETSRETQYFGPGTRLLVL.

This clonotype was detected a few times. V gene TRBV12-3 or TRBV12-4 combines with J gene TRBJ1-1, with 9 bases that match TRBD1. Germline trimming cut 4 bases from V and 5 bases from J; bases unmatched to any gene: 5. The CDR3 runs 14 residues. This CDR3 is CASSSPGQGTEAFF. CDR3 nucleotides: TGTGCCAGCAGTTCACCGGGACAGGGAACTGAAGCTTTCTTT.

This clonotype was counted ten times or more. The chain carries TRBV20-1 and TRBJ2-1, with 8 nucleotides matching TRBD2. The ends lost 3 bases at V and 4 bases at J; junction bases unmatched: 5. CDR1 is DFQATT and CDR2 is SNEGSKA in the germline V gene (reference sequence). There are 14 residues in the CDR3. This CDR3 reads CSARPGLVYNEQFF. CDR3 DNA: TGCAGTGCTAGGCCGGGACTAGTTTACAATGAGCAGTTCTTC.

V usage is TRBV7-2 and J usage is TRBJ2-7, with a tentative D call TRBD1 (6 bases). There are 13 residues in the CDR3. Germline CDR1 SGHTA, CDR2 FQGNSA. Trimming removed 1 base at V and 4 bases at J, with 8 bases between. CDR3 protein: CASSLEGEYEQYF. Written as DNA, the CDR3 is TGTGCCAGCAGCTTAGAGGGGGAGTACGAGCAGTACTTC.

The chain joins TRBV15 to TRBJ2-1; 10 positions agree with TRBD2. The CDR3 spans 16 residues. Germline V lookup: CDR1 LNHNV, CDR2 YYDKDF (reference sequence). V lost 4 bases to trimming and J lost 5 bases; unmatched junction nucleotides: 8. CDR3 sequence reads: CATSTLGTSVDNEQFF. CDR3 DNA sequence: TGTGCCACCAGCACTCTCGGGACTAGCGTAGACAATGAGCAGTTCTTC.

This clonotype was observed a handful of times. This chain uses TRBV6-2 or TRBV6-3 with TRBJ1-1; a weak D match, TRBD1 (5 bases). Trimming cost V 5 bases and J 3 bases, with 22 bases left between them. This CDR3 has 17 residues. The germline CDR1 and CDR2 sequences are MNHEY and SVGEGT. CDR3 residues: CASSRGPGTFFDTEAFF. CDR3 nucleotide sequence: TGTGCCAGCAGTAGAGGTCCAGGGACTTTTTTCGACACTGAAGCTTTCTTT.

This clonotype was found a few times. This sequence joins TRBV24-1 and TRBJ1-5, with TRBD1 matching 8 bases. Germline V lookup: CDR1 KGHDR, CDR2 SFDVKD. V shed 8 bases and J 9 bases; nucleotides not matched to a gene: 8. CDR3 length: 13 residues. The CDR3 loop is CATNSGGPTPQHF. The CDR3, as DNA: TGTGCCACCAATTCAGGGGGCCCTACGCCCCAGCATTTT.

The chain links TRBV5-1 to TRBJ2-5; 7 bases are shared with TRBD2. V dropped 0 bases and J dropped 5; count of bases not matched to a gene: 4. CDR3 length: 14 amino acids. The V gene's germline CDR1 is SGHRS and CDR2 YFSETQ. CDR3 amino acids: CASSLGLASETQYF. CDR3 coding DNA: TGCGCCAGCAGCTTGGGACTAGCTTCGGAGACCCAGTACTTC.

In this sample, this clonotype turned up a few times. Here the CDR3 reads CASSLGERTEAFF. The CDR3 DNA sequence: TGTGCCAGCAGCTTAGGGGAGCGGACTGAAGCTTTCTTT. The chain links TRBV7-8 to TRBJ1-1, with D hard to call. Germline values: CDR1 SGHVS, CDR2 FQNEAQ. Trimming left V 1 base short and J 5 bases short, with 8 bases between. This CDR3 is 13 amino acids long.

This clonotype was observed a handful of times. V and J are TRBV28 and TRBJ2-7, with D unclear. With 6 bases removed from V and 6 bases from J, the gap between germline ends came to 18 bases. Germline V gene data show CDR1 as MDHEN and CDR2 as SYDVKM. The CDR3 has 14 amino acids. The DNA for the CDR3 is TGTGCCAGCAGACCCACACGAAAACCTGGCGAGCAGTACTTC. This translates into CASRPTRKPGEQYF.

V is TRBV20-1 and J is TRBJ1-5; D gene ambiguous. The CDR3 totals 12 residues. Germline CDR1 and CDR2: DFQATT and SNEGSKA (reference sequence). The CDR3 region has the DNA TGCAGAGCTCGTATTAGGGATCAGCCCCAGCATTTT. It specifies CRARIRDQPQHF.

This chain links TRBV5-1 with TRBJ2-7; 12 positions match TRBD2. The CDR3 consists of 15 residues. The V segment lost 2 bases and the J segment 6 bases; nucleotides outside the gene matches: 6. CDR1 and CDR2 (germline): SGHRS, YFSETQ. CDR3 region: CASSLRLAGEGEQYF. CDR3 in DNA: TGCGCCAGCAGCTTACGACTAGCGGGAGAAGGCGAGCAGTACTTC.

The chain combines TRBV6-2 or TRBV6-3 with TRBJ2-7, with TRBD2 as a possible D gene (6 bases). CDR1 is MNHEY, CDR2 SVGEGT, per germline. The length of the CDR3 is 17 residues. Trimming pared 5 bases from V and 2 bases from J, leaving 22 bases between. The DNA of the CDR3 is TGTGCCAGCAGTCCCCCTAGGAGACTAGGAGAAACCTACGAGCAGTACTTC. It is translated as CASSPPRRLGETYEQYF.

This clonotype was observed a few times. The rearrangement links TRBV20-1 to TRBJ1-1, with 7 nucleotides matching TRBD1. CDR3 size: 13 residues. The V segment lost 6 bases and the J segment 8 bases; nucleotides outside the gene matches: 12. Germline assignment: CDR1 DFQATT and CDR2 SNEGSKA (reference sequence). The CDR3 nucleotides read TGCAGTGCCCCTAAAACCGACAGGGCCGAAGCTTTCTTT. Its translation: CSAPKTDRAEAFF.

CDR3 coding DNA: TGCGCCAGCAGCTTGGTCTCTGCGGGGATCACCGGGGAGCTGTTTTTT. Translation: CASSLVSAGITGELFF. The J gene is TRBJ2-2, the V gene TRBV5-1, with TRBD2 as a possible D gene (6 bases). Germline CDR1 and CDR2: SGHRS and YFSETQ. The CDR3 loop spans 16 amino acids. V lost 0 bases to trimming and J lost 4 bases, with 13 bases between them.

Many counts were recorded for this clonotype. The chain is built from TRBV7-6 and TRBJ2-7; 11 nucleotides agree with TRBD2. The germline CDR1 and CDR2 sequences are SGHVS and FNYEAQ. Trimming removed 3 bases from V and 1 base from J; junction bases left unmatched: 5. This CDR3 region has 16 residues. The CDR3 region is CASSLGTSGSSYEQYF. The CDR3 bases are TGTGCCAGCAGCTTGGGAACTAGCGGGAGTTCCTACGAGCAGTACTTC.

This clonotype was seen at least ten times. The V call is TRBV12-3 or TRBV12-4, the J call TRBJ2-1, with TRBD2 as a possible D gene (6 bases). Trimming removed 5 bases from V and 2 bases from J, with 16 bases in between. CDR3 length: 16 amino acids. The CDR3, as DNA: TGTGCCAGCAGTCAATACCTTCTAGCGCCCTACAATGAGCAGTTCTTC. Translating gives CASSQYLLAPYNEQFF.

CDR3 sequence: CSARGRRTDNEKLFF. CDR3 in DNA: TGCAGTGCTAGAGGGAGAAGGACCGATAATGAAAAACTGTTTTTT. The chain joins TRBV20-1 to TRBJ1-4; D gene uncertain. The CDR3 is 15 amino acids. In germline, CDR1 is DFQATT, CDR2 SNEGSKA (reference sequence). V lost 1 base and J lost 4, with 13 bases in between.

The chain joins TRBV2 to TRBJ2-1; 7 bases are shared with TRBD2. Trimming removed 1 base from V and 0 bases from J; junction bases left unmatched: 6. The germline V gene has CDR1 SNHLY and CDR2 FYNNEI. The CDR3 runs 17 residues. The chain's CDR3 is CASSEVASGTSYNEQFF. The CDR3 DNA sequence: TGTGCCAGCAGTGAAGTGGCTAGCGGTACCTCCTACAATGAGCAGTTCTTC.

This clonotype has only a few counts. The J gene is TRBJ2-7, the V gene TRBV15; 11 bases agree with TRBD1. The CDR3 runs to 16 residues. Losses at the gene ends were 1 base for V and 4 bases for J; bases not matched to a gene: 6. Germline V gene sequence: CDR1 LNHNV, CDR2 YYDKDF (reference sequence). CDR3 sequence: CATSRVPGQGGYEQYF. The CDR3 DNA is TGTGCCACCAGCAGAGTTCCGGGACAGGGGGGTTACGAGCAGTACTTC.